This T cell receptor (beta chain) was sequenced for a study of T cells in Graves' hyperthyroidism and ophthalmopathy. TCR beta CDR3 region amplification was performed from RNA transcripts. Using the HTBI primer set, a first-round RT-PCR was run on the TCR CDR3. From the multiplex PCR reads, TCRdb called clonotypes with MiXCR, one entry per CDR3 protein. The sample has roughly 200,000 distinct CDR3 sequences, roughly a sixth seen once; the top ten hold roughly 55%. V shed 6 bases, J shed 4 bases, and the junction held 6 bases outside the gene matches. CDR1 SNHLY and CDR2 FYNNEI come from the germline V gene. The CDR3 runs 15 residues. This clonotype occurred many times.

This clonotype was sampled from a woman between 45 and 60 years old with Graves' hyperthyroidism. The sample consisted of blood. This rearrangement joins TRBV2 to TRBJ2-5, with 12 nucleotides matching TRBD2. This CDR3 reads CASSRLAGVGETQYF. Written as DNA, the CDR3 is TGTGCCAGCAGCCGACTAGCGGGAGTAGGAGAGACCCAGTACTTC.